These 26 T cell receptor beta chains were all obtained from the same sample, sequenced in a study of cytomegalovirus exposure and HLA in healthy donors. Both 60 Vbeta primers and 13 Jbeta primers went into the PCR. Some clones are missing from TCRdb's copy, which holds only in-frame ones; the method was immunoSEQ multiplex PCR. Of 200,000 to 250,000 clones in the sample, roughly four fifths are singletons; the top ten hold approximately 0.22%. Sequenced material: PBMCs. The receptors derive from a girl aged 2-10 years in good health and CMV-seronegative.

The rearrangement uses TRBV2 and TRBJ2-5; no clear D. CDR1 is SNHLY and CDR2 is FYNNEI in the germline V gene. The CDR3 has 10 residues. V lost 5 bases, J lost 5 bases, and 3 bases lay in between. The CDR3 DNA is TGTGCCAGCAGTCAGGAGACCCAGTACTTC. This codes for CASSQETQYF.

The chain has TRBV6-1 and TRBJ1-1; 9 bases line up with TRBD1. V was pared by 2 bases and J by 3 bases, with 19 bases of the junction left unmatched. Germline lookup yields CDR1 MNHNS and CDR2 SASEGT. There are 20 residues in the CDR3. The chain's CDR3 is CASSELPFTGGGQRDTEAFF. CDR3 coding DNA: TGTGCCAGCAGTGAACTCCCTTTCACAGGGGGCGGCCAACGGGACACTGAAGCTTTCTTT.

This clone was observed a few times. J is TRBJ2-5 and V is TRBV7-9; unclear D gene. The germline gives CDR1 SEHNR, CDR2 FQNEAQ (reference sequence). V was trimmed by 5 bases and J by 3 bases, leaving 10 bases between them. This CDR3 comprises 13 residues. CDR3 protein: CASSTAMKETQYF. In DNA, the CDR3 is TGTGCCAGCAGCACCGCTATGAAAGAGACCCAGTACTTC. Together with reference TRBV7-9 and TRBJ2-5, the CDR3 gives the full variable domain: DTGVSQNPRHKITKRGQNVTFRCDPISEHNRLYWYRQTLGQGPEFLTYFQNEAQLEKSRLLSDRFSAERPKGSFSTLEIQRTEQGDSAMYLCASSTAMKETQYFGPGTRLLVL.

The rearrangement joins TRBV30 to TRBJ2-1; 11 bases line up with TRBD1. Germline V gives CDR1 GTSNPN, CDR2 SVGIG (reference sequence). V was pared by 1 base and J by 8 bases, with 19 bases of the junction left unmatched. The CDR3 contains 19 residues. The CDR3 sequence is CAWSDPTGPRTGGGDEQFF. CDR3 coding DNA: TGTGCCTGGAGTGACCCGACCGGACCTAGGACAGGGGGCGGCGATGAGCAGTTCTTC.

J is TRBJ2-5 and V is TRBV5-5; D might be TRBD2 (5 bases). The CDR3 covers 13 residues. V lost 5 bases and J 4 bases, leaving 12 bases between the germline ends. The V gene's germline CDR1 is SGHKS and CDR2 YYEKEE (reference sequence). CDR3 residues: CASRPGFRETQYF. Written as DNA, the CDR3 is TGTGCCAGCAGACCGGGGTTCCGAGAGACCCAGTACTTC.

This clone occurred a few times. CDR3 bases: TGTGCCAGCGCCGAAGCGGGGCGGCTTGGCCACGAGCAGTACTTC. This codes for CASAEAGRLGHEQYF. This sequence joins TRBV5-6 and TRBJ2-7; 7 nucleotides match TRBD2. J gave up 5 bases and V 7 bases, and 15 bases lay outside the gene matches. Germline values: CDR1 SGHDT, CDR2 YYEEEE. The CDR3 covers 15 residues.

This sequence joins TRBV7-9 and TRBJ1-2; D is unresolved. The germline V and J ends were trimmed by 4 bases and 2 bases, with 17 bases remaining between them. Per the germline V gene, CDR1 is SEHNR and CDR2 is FQNEAQ (reference sequence). The CDR3 totals 16 residues. The chain's CDR3 is CASSSKDGTENYGYTF. In DNA, the CDR3 is TGTGCCAGCAGCTCCAAAGATGGTACAGAAAACTATGGCTACACCTTC.

This clone was recorded only once. The J gene is TRBJ2-1, the V gene TRBV7-9; 7 nucleotides agree with TRBD1. This CDR3 contains 16 residues. Unmatched junction bases numbered 9, after V lost 1 base and J lost 6 bases. Germline CDR1 SEHNR, CDR2 FQNEAQ (reference sequence). CDR3 nucleotides: TGTGCCAGCAGCTTAGGGTTGTCAGGGGGTATCAATGAGCAGTTCTTC. Amino acids: CASSLGLSGGINEQFF.

This clone was detected only a few times. The chain joins TRBV30 to TRBJ1-1, with TRBD1 matching 7 bases. Germline V gene sequence: CDR1 GTSNPN, CDR2 SVGIG (reference sequence). CDR3 length: 13 residues. V trimming: 2 bases; J trimming: 3 bases; junction bases outside the gene matches: 3. The chain's CDR3 is CAWSPTGDTEAFF. In nucleotides, the CDR3 is TGTGCCTGGAGTCCCACAGGGGACACTGAAGCTTTCTTT.

The chain carries TRBV5-6 and TRBJ1-2, with D tentatively TRBD1 (6 bases). Germline lookup yields CDR1 SGHDT and CDR2 YYEEEE. V lost 0 bases, J lost 8 bases, and 11 bases lay in between. The CDR3 is 13 residues long. The chain's CDR3 is CASSLANREGYTF. The CDR3 DNA sequence: TGTGCCAGCAGCTTGGCCAACAGGGAGGGCTACACCTTC.

The chain employs TRBV4-2 and TRBJ2-2; tentatively, D is TRBD2 (5 bases). V lost 2 bases to trimming and J lost 5 bases, with 6 bases between them. The CDR3 runs to 13 residues. Germline V gene data show CDR1 as LGHNA and CDR2 as YNFKEQ. This CDR3 reads CASSQSGTGELFF. The CDR3, as DNA: TGTGCCAGCAGCCAATCGGGGACCGGGGAGCTGTTTTTT.

The chain uses TRBV4-1 and TRBJ2-7, with TRBD1 identical over 7 bases. J gave up 3 bases and V 5 bases, and 4 bases lay outside the gene matches. Germline CDR1 is MGHRA and CDR2 is YSYEKL. The CDR3 loop spans 13 amino acids. CDR3 in DNA: TGCGCCAGCAGCGAAAGACAGGGCTACGAGCAGTACTTC. It encodes CASSERQGYEQYF.

Turning to this clone: One end of the junction varies from germline; a read error may be responsible. The chain uses TRBV4-2 and TRBJ2-2; D might be TRBD2 (5 bases). This CDR3 comprises 15 residues. Germline lookup yields CDR1 LGHNA and CDR2 YNFKEQ. The CDR3 sequence: CASSQDHGNAGELFF. For the CDR3, the DNA is TGTGCCAGCAGCCAAGATCACGGGAACGCCGGGGAGCTGTTTTTT.

CDR3 sequence (DNA): TGTGCCAGCAGCGTCCCGACGGGGGAACCATACGAGCAGTACTTC. Protein sequence: CASSVPTGEPYEQYF. The V gene is TRBV5-4, the J gene TRBJ2-7; a weak D match, TRBD2 (6 bases). The CDR3 length is 15 residues. The V end lost 4 bases, the J end lost 4 bases, and 18 bases lay between the germline ends. Looked up from germline, CDR1 is SGHNT and CDR2 is YYREEE (reference sequence).

The chain couples TRBV6-5 to TRBJ1-2, with D unclear. V lost 0 bases, J lost 4 bases, and 9 bases lay in between. Per the germline V gene, CDR1 is MNHEY and CDR2 is SVGAGI. This CDR3 is 14 amino acids long. This CDR3 reads CASSYSGLSYGYTF. The CDR3 DNA is TGTGCCAGCAGTTACTCTGGACTGAGCTATGGCTACACCTTC.

This clone was recorded once. The CDR3 is CASSPLLGQGPYEQYF. Written as DNA, the CDR3 is TGTGCCAGCAGTCCCCTCCTCGGACAGGGCCCCTACGAGCAGTACTTC. The V call is TRBV2, the J call TRBJ2-7, with 8 positions matching TRBD1. This CDR3 has 16 amino acids. Germline V gene sequence: CDR1 SNHLY, CDR2 FYNNEI. V shed 5 bases and J 2 bases; nucleotides not matched to a gene: 11.

This rearrangement joins TRBV7-3 to TRBJ1-1; weak D call: TRBD1 (5 bases). The germline gives CDR1 SGHTA, CDR2 FQGTGA. The CDR3 totals 14 residues. V was cut by 2 bases and J by 8 bases, with 15 bases left in between. The CDR3 sequence: CASSLGAPPSEAFF. DNA of the CDR3: TGTGCCAGCAGCTTAGGGGCGCCCCCCTCCGAAGCTTTCTTT.

This chain uses TRBV15 with TRBJ2-5; D is uncertain. CDR3 length: 17 amino acids. Germline V gene data show CDR1 as LNHNV and CDR2 as YYDKDF (reference sequence). Trimming took off 0 bases at V and 0 bases at J, with 14 bases between the two ends. In DNA, the CDR3 is TGTGCCACCAGCAGAGATAGCTCGATTTTTTACCAAGAGACCCAGTACTTC. It is translated as CATSRDSSIFYQETQYF.

The V call is TRBV6-5, the J call TRBJ2-5; TRBD1 is a possible D gene (6 bases). Germline V gene lookup returns CDR1 MNHEY and CDR2 SVGAGI. The CDR3 spans 15 residues. The V and J ends lost 11 bases and 5 bases respectively, with 24 bases between them. The CDR3 DNA sequence: TGTGCCCGGCGGGTGGGGGCGAGACGGAGGGAGACCCAGTACTTC. It codes for CARRVGARRRETQYF.

The rearrangement links TRBV5-5 to TRBJ2-7; 9 bases are a match to TRBD1. The CDR3 loop spans 16 amino acids. V trimming: 5 bases; J trimming: 0 bases; junction bases outside the gene matches: 9. In germline, CDR1 is SGHKS, CDR2 YYEKEE (reference sequence). CDR3 sequence (DNA): TGTGCCAGCAGTCGCACGACAGGGGGGAGCTCCTACGAGCAGTACTTC. Its translation: CASSRTTGGSSYEQYF.

V is TRBV11-3 and J is TRBJ2-3, with 12 bases identical to TRBD2. From germline, CDR1 is SGHNT and CDR2 YENEEA. V shed 5 bases and J 0 bases; nucleotides not matched to a gene: 0. The CDR3 spans 15 residues. DNA for the CDR3: TGTGCCAGCAGCACTAGCGGGAGGAGCACAGATACGCAGTATTTT. It is translated as CASSTSGRSTDTQYF.

DNA of the CDR3: TGTGCCAGCAGCCCTAGCGGGACGAGGTACAATGAGCAGTTCTTC. Its translation: CASSPSGTRYNEQFF. The V call is TRBV9, the J call TRBJ2-1, with 9 bases matching TRBD2. V gave up 4 bases and J gave up 4 bases; unmatched junction bases: 6. There are 15 residues in the CDR3. CDR1 is SGDLS, CDR2 YYNGEE, per germline.

The chain has TRBV5-4 and TRBJ2-5, with 11 bases fitting TRBD2. Looked up from germline, CDR1 is SGHNT and CDR2 is YYREEE (reference sequence). CDR3 length: 16 amino acids. V lost 4 bases and J lost 5; bases outside the gene matches: 10. CDR3 sequence (DNA): TGTGCCAGCAGCAAAGCCTTAGCGGGGGGGCTGGAGACCCAGTACTTC. This gives the protein CASSKALAGGLETQYF. Full variable domain (remainder filled in from reference TRBV5-4 and TRBJ2-5): ETGVTQSPTHLIKTRGQQVTLRCSSQSGHNTVSWYQQALGQGPQFIFQYYREEENGRGNFPPRFSGLQFPNYSSELNVNALELDDSALYLCASSKALAGGLETQYFGPGTRLLVL.

The sample holds a few counts of this clone. This sequence joins TRBV7-9 and TRBJ2-1, with D tentatively TRBD1 (5 bases). V shed 7 bases and J shed 5 bases, with 18 bases lying between them. This CDR3 comprises 15 residues. Per germline, CDR1 SEHNR and CDR2 FQNEAQ (reference sequence). The CDR3 region has the DNA TGTGCCAGCATAGAGTCGAGCGACAGAAACAATGAGCAGTTCTTC. Residues: CASIESSDRNNEQFF.

The chain carries TRBV13 and TRBJ1-2; D is possibly TRBD1 (5 bases). Germline CDR1 reads PRHDT; CDR2 reads FYEKMQ (reference sequence). The CDR3 runs to 15 residues. The V end lost 0 bases, the J end lost 2 bases, and 10 bases lay between the germline ends. This chain's CDR3 is CASSLGVGGNYGYTF. The CDR3 DNA sequence: TGTGCCAGCAGCTTAGGCGTGGGGGGGAACTATGGCTACACCTTC.

This clone was seen only a few times. CDR3 in DNA: TGTGCCAGCAGCTCTCTAGCGGGAGCCACCTACGAGCAGTACTTC. Residues: CASSSLAGATYEQYF. V is TRBV6-5 and J is TRBJ2-7; 10 positions agree with TRBD2. J lost 2 bases, V lost 6 bases, and 7 bases had no gene match. This CDR3 contains 15 residues. Germline V CDR1 and CDR2: MNHEY, SVGAGI.